This T cell receptor (beta chain) appears in the sequencing data of a study of vaccination and CD4 T cells after COVID-19 (dated by TCRdb to the early 2020s). Regarding the complete study: SARS-CoV-2 positivity had been established in the convalescent patients by nasal swab PCR, and mild disease was recorded in under ten of these patients and severe disease in one. In more than eight COVID-19 convalescent patients and a handful of infection-naive healthy vaccine recipients, researchers compared the spike-specific CD4+ TCR repertoire from before mRNA vaccination with the repertoire from after. In the convalescent cohort there were six males and four females, among whom were two Hispanic individuals, seven Caucasians, two Asians and one multiracial person. Participants got two doses of the Pfizer-BioNTech BNT162b2 vaccine (n=8) or two doses of the Moderna mRNA-1273 vaccine (n=2). Post-COVID blood samples were collected from convalescent patients a median of roughly 100 days after diagnosis, with a range of about 30 to 161 days. Post-vaccine blood samples were taken a median of around 70 days after the second vaccine dose, with a range of roughly 14 to 250 days. As controls, cultures received a CEFX viral epitope pool (the positive control), an HIV-1 Nef peptide pool (the negative control), or no peptide at all. Culture stimuli were overlapping spike peptide pools from SARS-CoV-2 and from the common cold coronaviruses HCoV-NL63, HCoV-OC43 and HCoV-229E.

This clonotype was seen a handful of times. The target of this receptor is not known. Base qualities are missing; no much larger clone stands one base away. The research as a whole found: Of the vaccine-specific clones in convalescent patients, 304 of 307, or nearly all, reacted only to SARS-CoV-2 spike and did not cross-react with common cold coronaviruses. The number of convalescent patients in the study was relatively small, and the study did not examine early timepoints following natural infection. In convalescent patients, a median roughly 85% of post-vaccine SARS-CoV-2-reactive clones were detected only after vaccination, and vaccine-specific priming was suggested by this finding. Although the median number of SARS-CoV-2-reactive clonotypes went up from around 20 after infection to around 40 after vaccination, the increase was not significant.

In light of the paper, this sample's treatment or condition label describes: approximately 10-day PBMC culture with coronavirus spike peptide pools or control peptides (ViraFEST assay). The ViraFEST assay was used in the study, in which antigen-specific T cells were expanded with peptide pools and expanded clonotypes were subsequently identified by TCR sequencing. Positive SARS-CoV-2 PCR tests in the convalescent patients dated from March to December 2020, before Alpha, Beta and Delta variants emerged in the United States. Two million PBMCs per well were cultured in IMDM with 5% human AB serum and approximately 9.8 IU/ml IL-2, plus 10 ug/ml peptide pools. On days 3 and 7, half of the culture medium was replaced with fresh IL-2-containing medium. Once the cells had been in culture for over 9 days, the EasySep CD4+ T cell isolation kit was used to isolate CD4+ T cells by negative selection. Ficoll-Paque Plus gradient centrifugation was used to isolate PBMCs from whole blood, and the isolated PBMCs were then either used fresh or cryopreserved at -140C. In general, triplicate wells were set up for every culture condition.

Libraries were prepared through PCR. DNA from cultured CD4+ T cells underwent TCR sequencing with the Oncomine TCR Beta short-read assay at the Johns Hopkins FTIC core. The QIAamp micro DNA kit was used to extract genomic DNA from the cultured CD4+ T cells. Oncomine TCR Beta libraries from cultured CD4+ T cells were pooled with unique dual indexes and sequenced on an Illumina iSeq 100. The authors' analysis ran thus. Non-productive sequences were filtered out, and CDR3s that did not start with C, did not end with F or W, or were shorter than 7 amino acids were discarded. Antigen-specific clonotypes were identified with the MANAFEST web application by comparing peptide-stimulated wells with reference and other culture wells. Positive clones required FDR below 0.05, an odds ratio above 5, and productive frequency above 0.1% in at least two of three replicate wells. Clonotypes that were significantly expanded in both SARS-CoV-2 spike wells and at least one common cold coronavirus spike condition were defined as cross-reactive. CDR3 homology was assessed with Levenshtein distances (stringdist) and unrooted phylogenetic trees (ape) in R version 3.6.1. The public reads were reprocessed in TCRdb via fastp at Q25 and MiXCR, keeping in-frame beta chains. CDR3 protein sequences are deduplicated, and each keeps its most common genes and DNA. TCRdb, not the original authors, processed these V and J calls. Recorded for this sample are fewer than 15,000 distinct CDR3 sequences; roughly 44% of them occurred a single time. Of the sample, 15% to 17% falls within the top ten clones.

The receptor was derived from a human donor who had recovered from COVID-19. The sample comprised CD4+ T cells from blood, cultured in vitro.

The bases are TGTGCCGGCCGCGACAGTACCAAAAACATTCAGTACTTC. It codes for CAGRDSTKNIQYF. This chain joins TRBV6-2 or TRBV6-3 to TRBJ2-4; the D gene is possibly TRBD1, with 5 bases matching. The trim is 11 bases for V and 2 bases for J, with a gap of 13 bases between the germline ends. CDR1 MNHEY and CDR2 SVGEGT are derived from the germline V gene. The CDR3 numbers 13 residues from cysteine through phenylalanine. Left in the record is the CDR3 DNA by itself, 39 bases read in frame from the first base.